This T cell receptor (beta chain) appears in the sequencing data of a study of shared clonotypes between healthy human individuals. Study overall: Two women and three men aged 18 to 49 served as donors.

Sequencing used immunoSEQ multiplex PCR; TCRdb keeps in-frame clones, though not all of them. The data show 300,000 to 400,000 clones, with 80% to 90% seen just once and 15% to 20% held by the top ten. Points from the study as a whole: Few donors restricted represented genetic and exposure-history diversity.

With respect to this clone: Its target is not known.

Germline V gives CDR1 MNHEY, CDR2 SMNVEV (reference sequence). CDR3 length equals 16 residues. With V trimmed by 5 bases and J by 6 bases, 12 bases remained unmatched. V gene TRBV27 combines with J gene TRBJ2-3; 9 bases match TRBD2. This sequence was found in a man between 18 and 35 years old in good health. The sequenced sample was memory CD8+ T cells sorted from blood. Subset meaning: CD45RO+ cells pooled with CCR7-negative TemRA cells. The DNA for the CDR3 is TGTGCCAGCAGTCCATCTAGCGGGGAACTTTGGGATACGCAGTATTTT. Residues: CASSPSSGELWDTQYF.